A single sample is the source of the 25 T cell receptor beta chains below, sequenced in a study of early T cells in non-severe SARS-CoV-2 infection. TCRdb independently ran MiXCR on the 5' RACE reads; one entry per CDR3 protein. The sample shows around 25,000 distinct CDR3 sequences, 4.8% of them seen only once. Sequenced: whole blood. The receptors come from an adult who was a healthcare worker with PCR-confirmed SARS-CoV-2 infection or an uninfected control (not recorded which).

The chain recombines TRBV5-1 with TRBJ2-3; TRBD2 aligns across 7 bases. The CDR3 runs 14 residues. The germline CDR1 and CDR2 sequences are SGHRS and YFSETQ. The trim removed 3 bases at V and 6 bases at J, leaving 7 bases unmatched. Written as DNA, the CDR3 is TGCGCCAGCAGCTCGGGGGGTACCGGGGATACGCAGTATTTT. This codes for CASSSGGTGDTQYF. The full variable domain, rest sourced from reference TRBV5-1 and TRBJ2-3, is KAGVTQTPRYLIKTRGQQVTLSCSPISGHRSVSWYQQTPGQGLQFLFEYFSETQRNKGNFPGRFSGRQFSNSRSEMNVSTLELGDSALYLCASSSGGTGDTQYFGPGTRLTVL.

This clonotype was seen more than once but under ten times. The chain combines TRBV27 with TRBJ1-2; D is ambiguous. CDR1 is MNHEY, CDR2 SMNVEV, per germline (reference sequence). The CDR3 runs to 15 residues. The V end lost 3 bases, the J end lost 4 bases, and 15 bases lay between the germline ends. For the CDR3, the DNA is TGTGCCAGCAGTTTTTACCCCCGGGGTGTCTATGGCTACACCTTC. Translating gives CASSFYPRGVYGYTF.

At least ten counts were recorded for this clonotype. This chain links TRBV20-1 with TRBJ2-1; D gene ambiguous. This CDR3 is built from 11 residues. Germline CDR1 DFQATT, CDR2 SNEGSKA (reference sequence). V lost 3 bases and J 4 bases, leaving 4 bases between the germline ends. The CDR3 sequence: CSASGYNEQFF. In DNA form, the CDR3 reads TGCAGTGCTAGTGGGTACAATGAGCAGTTCTTC.

The chain carries TRBV12-3 or TRBV12-4 and TRBJ1-1; D uncertain. The V gene lost 2 bases and the J gene lost 0 bases, with 13 bases spanning the gap. CDR3 length: 16 amino acids. CDR3 sequence: CASSLLADIVNTEAFF. The CDR3 region has the DNA TGTGCCAGCAGTTTACTGGCGGATATCGTGAACACTGAAGCTTTCTTT.

This clonotype has ten or more counts. The J gene is TRBJ2-1, the V gene TRBV2; D is undetermined. CDR1 is SNHLY, CDR2 FYNNEI, per germline. Trimming took 7 bases from V and 8 from J, leaving 9 bases between them. This CDR3 spans 11 amino acids. CDR3 amino acids: CASKETDEQFF. In DNA form, the CDR3 reads TGTGCCAGCAAGGAGACGGATGAGCAGTTCTTC.

There are many counts of this clonotype. V gene TRBV19 combines with J gene TRBJ2-4; TRBD1 aligns across 8 bases. The CDR3 covers 14 residues. Germline assignment: CDR1 LNHDA and CDR2 SQIVND (reference sequence). Losses at the gene ends were 9 bases for V and 8 bases for J; bases not matched to a gene: 12. CDR3 nucleotide sequence: TGTGCCAGCGGGGCACGGACAGGGAAGGACATTCAGTACTTC. It codes for CASGARTGKDIQYF.

There are a few counts of this clonotype. This chain links TRBV25-1 with TRBJ1-6; D uncertain. V lost 3 bases, J lost 0 bases, and 12 bases lay in between. This CDR3 spans 17 amino acids. Germline V gene lookup returns CDR1 MGHDK and CDR2 SYGVNS. The DNA for the CDR3 is TGTGCCAGCAGTGACGCCCGTAGGAGCTCCTATAATTCACCCCTCCACTTT. This translates into CASSDARRSSYNSPLHF.

This clonotype has only a few counts. Given a much more abundant clone one base away, this may be a read error. The V call is TRBV18, the J call TRBJ2-2; no firm D call. Germline values: CDR1 KGHSH, CDR2 LQKENI. V lost 2 bases, J lost 5 bases, and 12 bases lay in between. The CDR3 contains 15 residues. CDR3 nucleotide sequence: TGTGCCAGCTCACCATGCAGCGAACAAACCGGGGAGCTGTTTTTT. This encodes CASSPCSEQTGELFF.

By its share, this clonotype is medium-sized. The V call is TRBV4-1, the J call TRBJ2-3; unclear D gene. Trimming shortened V by 8 bases and J by 4 bases, and 16 bases separated the two germline ends. The CDR3 covers 14 residues. Germline CDR1 reads MGHRA; CDR2 reads YSYEKL. Here the CDR3 reads CASGPTYPPDTQYF. The CDR3 region has the DNA TGCGCCAGCGGGCCGACCTACCCCCCAGATACGCAGTATTTT.

This chain links TRBV20-1 with TRBJ1-1; no firm D call. The CDR3 is 13 amino acids. CDR1 and CDR2 from the germline V gene are DFQATT and SNEGSKA (reference sequence). Trimming removed 0 bases from V and 6 bases from J, with 11 bases in between. CDR3 sequence: CSARDPSGPEAFF. CDR3 DNA: TGCAGTGCTAGAGACCCGAGCGGCCCTGAAGCTTTCTTT.

This clonotype was observed many times. V usage is TRBV11-2 and J usage is TRBJ1-5; D call uncertain. The CDR3 spans 13 residues. Germline V gene sequence: CDR1 SGHAT, CDR2 FQNNGV. V lost 0 bases and J lost 6, with 6 bases in between. Here the CDR3 DNA reads TGTGCCAGCAGCTTAGATCCGGGTCAGCCCCAGCATTTT. This gives the protein CASSLDPGQPQHF. Together with reference TRBV11-2 and TRBJ1-5, the CDR3 gives the full variable domain: EAGVAQSPRYKIIEKRQSVAFWCNPISGHATLYWYQQILGQGPKLLIQFQNNGVVDDSQLPKDRFSAERLKGVDSTLKIQPAKLEDSAVYLCASSLDPGQPQHFGDGTRLSIL.

This clonotype was counted at least ten times. This chain's CDR3 is CASSFLGKNTEAFF. In DNA, the CDR3 is TGTGCCAGCAGCTTTTTGGGAAAGAACACTGAAGCTTTCTTT. This chain joins TRBV7-9 and TRBJ1-1; no clear D. Germline lookup yields CDR1 SEHNR and CDR2 FQNEAQ (reference sequence). CDR3 length: 14 amino acids. The ends were cut back, 3 bases at V and 1 base at J, with 9 bases in the middle.

This clonotype was detected only a few times. The chain uses TRBV5-1 and TRBJ2-1, with D possibly being TRBD2 (6 bases). The germline V gene encodes CDR1 SGHRS and CDR2 YFSETQ. CDR3 length equals 15 residues. The germline V and J ends were trimmed by 2 bases and 3 bases, with 12 bases remaining between them. CDR3 sequence: CASSFGGTVYNEQFF. CDR3 DNA: TGCGCCAGCAGCTTTGGCGGGACTGTCTACAATGAGCAGTTCTTC.

This clonotype was detected ten times or more. This chain uses TRBV4-2 with TRBJ2-5; a possible D gene is TRBD1 (6 bases). V shed 4 bases and J shed 2 bases, with 8 bases lying between them. The germline V gene encodes CDR1 LGHNA and CDR2 YNFKEQ. This CDR3 is 13 amino acids long. CDR3 nucleotides: TGTGCCAGCAGCCGGGGGCGGCAAGAGACCCAGTACTTC. Translating gives CASSRGRQETQYF.

This clonotype was detected many times. The rearrangement links TRBV28 to TRBJ2-7; 8 bases are a match to TRBD1. Germline CDR1 is MDHEN and CDR2 is SYDVKM. The CDR3 extends over 14 amino acids. Losses at the gene ends were 3 bases for V and 5 bases for J; bases not matched to a gene: 6. The CDR3 DNA reads TGTGCCAGCAGTTTTGCAGGGGGCCTCAACGAGCAGTACTTC. Translated: CASSFAGGLNEQYF. Combining the CDR3 with reference TRBV28 and TRBJ2-7 gives the whole variable domain DVKVTQSSRYLVKRTGEKVFLECVQDMDHENMFWYRQDPGLGLRLIYFSYDVKMKEKGDIPEGYSVSREKKERFSLILESASTNQTSMYLCASSFAGGLNEQYFGPGTRLTVT.

This clonotype came up many times. The chain employs TRBV20-1 and TRBJ1-2, with a possible D match to TRBD1 (6 bases). Trimming took 6 bases from V and 4 from J, leaving 18 bases between them. In germline, CDR1 is DFQATT, CDR2 SNEGSKA (reference sequence). This CDR3 comprises 14 residues. The CDR3 DNA follows: TGCAGTGCAACTGACAGGCGTCAAATCTATGGCTACACCTTC. It is translated as CSATDRRQIYGYTF.

This clonotype was seen repeatedly, ten times or more. V gene TRBV30 combines with J gene TRBJ2-7, with no clear D. The CDR3 loop spans 13 amino acids. The germline CDR1 and CDR2 sequences are GTSNPN and SVGIG (reference sequence). Trimming took off 3 bases at V and 3 bases at J, with 12 bases between the two ends. CDR3 in amino acids: CAWRVAGHYEQYF. CDR3 nucleotide sequence: TGTGCCTGGAGGGTTGCAGGTCACTACGAGCAGTACTTC.

The chain has TRBV28 and TRBJ2-1; 14 nucleotides agree with TRBD2. With 3 bases clipped from V and 3 bases from J, the junction kept 13 bases outside the gene matches. The CDR3 covers 20 residues. Germline V gene lookup returns CDR1 MDHEN and CDR2 SYDVKM. CDR3 loop: CASSFRPGTSGRTFYNEQFF. The DNA of the CDR3 is TGTGCCAGCAGTTTCCGTCCCGGGACTAGCGGGAGAACTTTCTACAATGAGCAGTTCTTC.

Ten or more counts support this clonotype. The gene calls are TRBV29-1 and TRBJ1-2, with 11 bases aligning to TRBD1. V lost 7 bases and J lost 7; bases outside the gene matches: 17. Germline V gene sequence: CDR1 SQVTM, CDR2 ANQGSEA. This CDR3 spans 16 amino acids. In DNA, the CDR3 is TGCAGCGCTACTCATGGACAGGGGGCGATGCTTGCTGGCTACACCTTC. Translation gives CSATHGQGAMLAGYTF.

This clonotype was observed many times. The chain has TRBV20-1 and TRBJ2-2; TRBD2 is a possible D gene (5 bases). The germline gives CDR1 DFQATT, CDR2 SNEGSKA (reference sequence). The length of the CDR3 is 13 residues. V lost 1 base and J 7 bases, leaving 10 bases between the germline ends. The DNA of the CDR3 is TGCAGTGCTAGAGCCAGTCGGGGCGGGGAGCTGTTTTTT. Protein: CSARASRGGELFF.

The V call is TRBV6-5, the J call TRBJ2-7, with no clear D. Trimming took off 4 bases at V and 3 bases at J, with 10 bases between the two ends. This CDR3 has 13 residues. Germline loops: CDR1 MNHEY, CDR2 SVGAGI. CDR3 sequence (DNA): TGTGCCAGCAGTTTGAGGAGTTACTACGAGCAGTACTTC. Its protein is CASSLRSYYEQYF.

This clonotype was counted at least ten times. The chain combines TRBV5-1 with TRBJ2-5; the D is unclear. Per germline, CDR1 SGHRS and CDR2 YFSETQ. The CDR3 spans 14 residues. Trimming removed 0 bases from V and 3 bases from J, with 9 bases in between. The CDR3 DNA reads as TGCGCCAGCAGCTTGGCCGTCCAGAAAGAGACCCAGTACTTC. Encoded protein: CASSLAVQKETQYF. The entire variable domain, with the rest obtained from reference TRBV5-1 and TRBJ2-5, is as follows: KAGVTQTPRYLIKTRGQQVTLSCSPISGHRSVSWYQQTPGQGLQFLFEYFSETQRNKGNFPGRFSGRQFSNSRSEMNVSTLELGDSALYLCASSLAVQKETQYFGPGTRLLVL.

The chain combines TRBV24-1 with TRBJ2-5; 7 nucleotides align to TRBD2. Germline V gene lookup returns CDR1 KGHDR and CDR2 SFDVKD. V was pared by 3 bases and J by 2 bases, with 5 bases of the junction left unmatched. The CDR3 totals 15 residues. CDR3: CATSDPQREQETQYF. CDR3 bases: TGTGCCACCAGTGATCCCCAGCGGGAACAAGAGACCCAGTACTTC.

This clonotype was picked up a small number of times. The chain is built from TRBV20-1 and TRBJ1-4; TRBD1 matches at 7 bases. The CDR3 has 16 amino acids. Germline loops: CDR1 DFQATT, CDR2 SNEGSKA (reference sequence). J lost 6 bases, V lost 0 bases, and 10 bases had no gene match. The CDR3 here is CSARDKGPTGDEKLFF. CDR3 nucleotides: TGCAGTGCTAGAGATAAGGGTCCAACAGGGGATGAAAAACTGTTTTTT.

To note about this clonotype: A read error is possible here, since a much larger clone lies one base away. The chain carries TRBV7-6 and TRBJ2-1; the match to TRBD2 covers 7 bases. The CDR3 consists of 16 residues. The germline V gene has CDR1 SGHVS and CDR2 FNYEAQ. The CDR3 sequence: CVSSLAGGSGFNEQFF. CDR3 DNA: TGTGTCAGCAGCTTAGCGGGCGGGAGCGGGTTTAATGAGCAGTTCTTC. Looking up the rest from reference TRBV7-6 and TRBJ2-1 gives the full variable domain: GAGVSQSPRYKVTKRGQDVALRCDPISGHVSLYWYRQALGQGPEFLTYFNYEAQQDKSGLPNDRFSAERPEGSISTLTIQRTEQRDSAMYRCVSSLAGGSGFNEQFFGPGTRLTVL.